Sequencing of this T cell receptor beta chain was carried out in a study of T-cell reconstitution after alpha-beta-depleted transplantation in children. The CDR3 loop spans 15 amino acids. Germline CDR1 and CDR2: LNHNV and YYDKDF (reference sequence). V was trimmed by 0 bases and J by 5 bases, leaving 13 bases between them. It was with unique molecular identifiers that the TCRbeta library was prepared. In TCRdb, the PCR reads were re-called with MiXCR into one record per CDR3 protein. There are 300,000 to 400,000 distinct CDR3 sequences in the sample; 15% to 20% occur only once, and around two fifths lies in the top ten. Remarks on this clonotype: What it recognizes is unknown.

General study points: The origin of alpha-beta T cells about two months after transplant was reportedly several hundred expanded graft clones. Where some patients showed high TCRbeta diversity at day 60, it came from recipient T cells and thymic progenitors that had survived. Newly produced T cells mostly accounted for T-cell counts and diversity one year post-transplant.

The V gene is TRBV15, the J gene TRBJ2-5, with a possible D match to TRBD2 (6 bases). The clonotype was recovered from a male patient between 2 and 15 years old who had a stem cell transplant for acute lymphoblastic leukemia, so the T cells may come from the graft donor. The specimen comprised PBMCs, mostly from graft donor cells, sampled 360 days after TCRalphabeta/CD19-depleted stem cell transplant. CDR3 region: CATSRDQGGTETQYF. The CDR3 DNA reads as TGTGCCACCAGCAGAGATCAGGGCGGGACCGAGACCCAGTACTTC.